Detailed here is one TCR beta chain. Its antigen remains undetermined. No much larger clonotype is one base removed from it; base qualities were not supplied. The data were taken from a study of blood T cell repertoires in COVID-19 (dated by TCRdb to between 2020 and 2021). Some background on the complete study: Collaborator samples came from the United States, Italy and Spain and covered acute and convalescent phases of COVID-19. A de-identified subject ID, COVID-19 status, age in years and sex were almost always included in the sample metadata. Deeply sampled blood TCRbeta repertoires from subjects exposed to, actively infected with, or recovered from COVID-19 were included in the dataset. Where available, HLA class I and class II types were taken from metadata supplied by the sample provider and were not determined by assay-based typing. The prospective study material was composed of cDNA or gDNA derived from T cells, B-cell-depleted T cells, or PBMCs. The repertoires were released in a freely available public database meant as a resource for research on the immune response to SARS-CoV-2. Samples came from the ongoing ImmuneRACE study (first 160 participants) plus 1,254 subjects from 6 global collaborators.

The full study reports these points: The quantity of clinical and demographic metadata differed by source and by participant and was supplied without curation.

Enrolling through a virtual design, the prospective study's participants ranged in age from about 18 to 89 years and lived across around 25 United States geographic areas. To assign participants to cohorts, the prospective study relied on clinical history that participants themselves reported in a screening survey and a study questionnaire. Exposed participants had been in contact with someone with a PCR-confirmed or clinician-diagnosed COVID-19 case within 2 weeks of study entry. Each participant in the prospective study had whole blood, serum and a nasopharyngeal or oropharyngeal swab collected by mobile phlebotomists. Prospective study participants could optionally give additional blood draws and questionnaires over a roughly 2-month period. Before DNA extraction, blood samples from the prospective study were shipped at room temperature or frozen. CDR3 length: 12 amino acids, cysteine to phenylalanine. Only the CDR3 region is kept as DNA, spanning 36 bases read in frame from base 1. CDR1 MGHDK and CDR2 SYGVNS were looked up in the germline V gene. V and J lose 4 bases and 4 bases, and a span of 7 bases separates them.

TCRbeta CDR3 regions were amplified from genomic DNA by means of the immunoSEQ Assay, a bias-controlled multiplex PCR. For the original study's pipeline: The number of nucleated cells in each sample was estimated from the amplification of reference gene primers within the assay. To quantify the absolute abundance of each unique TCRbeta CDR3 rearrangement, sequence reads were collapsed and filtered. For each sample, productive Simpson clonality was calculated by taking the square root of Simpson's diversity index across productive rearrangements. Here the immuneACCESS table is served through TCRdb, limited to in-frame sequences with V and J called. Missing clones are a known gap in these copies; in checked studies unresolved V genes cover under half, and the rest lacks a known reason. D and trimming come from the DNA, and the V and J calls and clone size come from that table. This sample holds about 150,000 clones; about 83% were observed only once. The ten largest clones capture under 7% of the sample.

This chain joins TRBV25-1 to TRBJ1-1; a tentative D match to TRBD1 spans 5 bases. Input material: PBMCs or T cells enriched from blood (not recorded which). This clonotype was sampled from a woman aged 45-65 years who had been exposed to COVID-19. The CDR3 protein is CASSVQGTEAFF. In nucleotides, the sequence is TGTGCCAGCAGTGTGCAGGGCACTGAAGCTTTCTTT.